These 32 T cell receptor beta chains came from one sample sequenced in a study of blood T cell repertoires in COVID-19. Repertoires were generated with immunoSEQ multiplex PCR, while TCRdb's copy carries only in-frame clones and drops some. The sample gives approximately 180,000 clones, 80% to 90% of which show up once; 10% to 11% is in the top ten. The material sequenced was peripheral blood. These receptors all come from a human donor with active or convalescent COVID-19. The donor label of this sample is uncertain.

CDR3 DNA: TGTGCCTGGAGCTCGGGACAAATTCACAATGAGCAGTTCTTC. Residues: CAWSSGQIHNEQFF. The V and J genes are TRBV30 and TRBJ2-1; weak D call: TRBD1 (6 bases). The germline CDR1 and CDR2 sequences are GTSNPN and SVGIG (reference sequence). The CDR3 runs to 14 residues. The V end lost 3 bases, the J end lost 5 bases, and 14 bases lay between the germline ends.

The chain links TRBV28 to TRBJ2-3; 8 nucleotides line up with TRBD2. The V gene end was trimmed by 7 bases and the J gene end by 10 bases; junction bases not matched to a gene: 13. CDR1 and CDR2 from the germline V gene are MDHEN and SYDVKM. The CDR3 sequence is 14 residues long. CDR3 in amino acids: CASTLGRGGPSQYF. In nucleotides, the CDR3 is TGTGCCAGCACTCTAGGACGGGGGGGGCCCTCGCAGTATTTT.

The chain is built from TRBV9 and TRBJ1-1; TRBD1 matches 9 bases. V shed 8 bases and J 8 bases; nucleotides not matched to a gene: 16. This CDR3 comprises 15 residues. The V gene's germline CDR1 is SGDLS and CDR2 YYNGEE. CDR3 bases: TGTGCCAGGATAATTACGGGGACAGGGCTTGAGGAAGCTTTCTTT. Its protein product is CARIITGTGLEEAFF.

CDR3 sequence (DNA): TGCGCCAGCAGCCTCGGGACTAGCGGGGGGTACGAGCAGTACTTC. Translating it yields CASSLGTSGGYEQYF. The rearrangement links TRBV5-1 to TRBJ2-7; 15 bases match TRBD2. Trimming cost V 4 bases and J 4 bases; bases outside gene matches: 3. The CDR3 loop spans 15 amino acids. The germline V gene has CDR1 SGHRS and CDR2 YFSETQ.

The chain links TRBV6-5 to TRBJ1-1, with D hard to call. This CDR3 comprises 16 residues. The V and J ends lost 0 bases and 1 base respectively, with 12 bases between them. Germline assignment: CDR1 MNHEY and CDR2 SVGAGI. The CDR3 DNA reads as TGTGCCAGCAGTTACTCCGGCAGGTACACGAACACTGAAGCTTTCTTT. Its protein product is CASSYSGRYTNTEAFF.

V and J are TRBV29-1 and TRBJ2-3; D possibly corresponds to TRBD2 (6 bases). Germline V gene sequence: CDR1 SQVTM, CDR2 ANQGSEA. The CDR3 is made up of 16 amino acids. The V and J ends lost 4 bases and 2 bases respectively, with 19 bases between them. The chain's CDR3 is CSVAGPPGRPTDTQYF. In DNA, the CDR3 is TGCAGCGTTGCGGGACCACCCGGGAGACCCACAGATACGCAGTATTTT.

The gene calls are TRBV13 and TRBJ2-3; 11 nucleotides line up with TRBD2. The CDR3 has 19 amino acids. CDR1 PRHDT and CDR2 FYEKMQ come from the germline V gene (reference sequence). The trim removed 0 bases at V and 2 bases at J, leaving 10 bases unmatched. CDR3 in amino acids: CASSLGSQSLAGVTDTQYF. The CDR3 coding sequence is TGTGCCAGCAGCTTAGGGAGCCAATCACTAGCGGGAGTCACAGATACGCAGTATTTT.

V gene TRBV5-1 combines with J gene TRBJ2-7; no firm D call. Trimming removed 0 bases at V and 1 base at J, with 8 bases between. The CDR3 loop spans 14 amino acids. Per the germline V gene, CDR1 is SGHRS and CDR2 is YFSETQ. CDR3 bases: TGCGCCAGCAGCTTGGATAGCCTGTCCTACGAGCAGTACTTC. It translates to CASSLDSLSYEQYF. Looking up the rest from reference TRBV5-1 and TRBJ2-7 gives the full variable domain: KAGVTQTPRYLIKTRGQQVTLSCSPISGHRSVSWYQQTPGQGLQFLFEYFSETQRNKGNFPGRFSGRQFSNSRSEMNVSTLELGDSALYLCASSLDSLSYEQYFGPGTRLTVT.

The chain uses TRBV14 and TRBJ2-7; the match to TRBD2 covers 7 bases. The CDR3 contains 12 residues. The trim removed 4 bases at V and 7 bases at J, leaving 4 bases unmatched. Germline CDR1 reads SGHDN; CDR2 reads FVKESK. The CDR3 DNA sequence: TGTGCCAGCAGCCGTCGGGGGGAAGAGCAGTACTTC. It is translated as CASSRRGEEQYF.

As for this clone: At one of its ends the junction is not consistent with the germline gene, which may arise from a read error. The rearrangement joins TRBV28 to TRBJ2-4, with 7 bases identical to TRBD2. The CDR3 runs 19 residues. Germline CDR1 reads MDHEN; CDR2 reads SYDVKM. The CDR3 DNA sequence: TGTGCCAGCAGGTTATCCGTTCCGGGGGTTAGCGGGGCCAAAAACATTCAGTACTTC. The encoded protein is CASRLSVPGVSGAKNIQYF.

V and J are TRBV6-1 and TRBJ2-3; D possibly corresponds to TRBD2 (5 bases). This CDR3 has 16 residues. V was pared by 6 bases and J by 6 bases, with 22 bases between. CDR1 and CDR2 (germline): MNHNS, SASEGT. The CDR3 protein is CASRESLSGGFDTQYF. DNA of the CDR3: TGTGCCAGCAGAGAATCATTATCCGGCGGGTTCGATACGCAGTATTTT.

This clone was detected a few times. The chain uses TRBV5-4 and TRBJ2-2, with TRBD1 identical over 8 bases. Losses at the gene ends were 3 bases for V and 4 bases for J; bases not matched to a gene: 8. Per germline, CDR1 SGHNT and CDR2 YYREEE (reference sequence). This CDR3 comprises 16 residues. The CDR3: CASSSPGGAGTGELFF. DNA for the CDR3: TGTGCCAGCAGCTCCCCAGGGGGCGCCGGCACCGGGGAGCTGTTTTTT. Combining the CDR3 with reference TRBV5-4 and TRBJ2-2 gives the whole variable domain ETGVTQSPTHLIKTRGQQVTLRCSSQSGHNTVSWYQQALGQGPQFIFQYYREEENGRGNFPPRFSGLQFPNYSSELNVNALELDDSALYLCASSSPGGAGTGELFFGEGSRLTVL.

J is TRBJ1-5 and V is TRBV4-2, with D possibly matching TRBD1 (6 bases). The CDR3 consists of 13 residues. V was pared by 3 bases and J by 6 bases, with 9 bases between. The germline V gene encodes CDR1 LGHNA and CDR2 YNFKEQ. The CDR3 loop is CASSQGAGQPQHF. The CDR3 region has the DNA TGTGCCAGCAGCCAGGGGGCGGGTCAGCCCCAGCATTTT.

Regarding this clone: One end of the junction is discordant with germline, which a read error may explain. The CDR3 DNA is TGTGCTAGCAGCATGGCTAGCGGGAGCGGGCAGTTCTTC. It is translated as CASSMASGSGQFF. The chain employs TRBV7-7 and TRBJ2-1; TRBD2 aligns across 10 bases. Germline V gives CDR1 SSHAT, CDR2 FNYEAQ (reference sequence). This CDR3 has 13 amino acids.

The chain has TRBV6-5 and TRBJ1-2; 8 bases agree with TRBD1. The CDR3 covers 15 residues. Germline CDR1 reads MNHEY; CDR2 reads SVGAGI. V lost 6 bases and J lost 5; bases outside the gene matches: 11. The CDR3 DNA is TGTGCCAGCAGGGGTTTGGACAGGGCAGAATATGGCTACACCTTC. Amino acids: CASRGLDRAEYGYTF.

This chain joins TRBV5-4 and TRBJ2-5, with 10 bases fitting TRBD2. V was clipped by 5 bases and J by 1 base; unmatched bases: 11. CDR3 length equals 17 residues. Germline CDR1 SGHNT, CDR2 YYREEE (reference sequence). In DNA, the CDR3 is TGTGCCAGCAGTTGGGGGATGGGACTAGCGAGCCAAGAGACCCAGTACTTC. Protein: CASSWGMGLASQETQYF.

J is TRBJ2-1 and V is TRBV24-1; 12 bases map to TRBD2. The CDR3 length is 16 residues. Trimming at V came to 4 bases and at J to 5 bases, leaving 5 bases not matched to a gene. CDR1 and CDR2 (germline): KGHDR, SFDVKD. CDR3 sequence reads: CATSDLTSGGNNEQFF. The CDR3 bases are TGTGCCACCAGTGACCTAACTAGCGGGGGGAACAATGAGCAGTTCTTC.

The rearrangement links TRBV6-5 to TRBJ2-2; 11 nucleotides align to TRBD1. The CDR3 sequence is 15 residues long. The V gene's germline CDR1 is MNHEY and CDR2 SVGAGI. The J segment lost 3 bases and the V segment lost 7 bases, leaving 4 bases of the junction unmatched. The CDR3 DNA reads TGTGCCAGCACGGACAGGGGGCATGACACCGGGGAGCTGTTTTTT. Translating gives CASTDRGHDTGELFF.

The chain employs TRBV7-9 and TRBJ2-2; no definite D call. The germline V gene encodes CDR1 SEHNR and CDR2 FQNEAQ (reference sequence). CDR3 length: 13 amino acids. The V and J ends lost 5 bases and 4 bases respectively, with 8 bases between them. CDR3 DNA sequence: TGTGCCAGCAGCCACGGTGGCACCGGGGAGCTGTTTTTT. Translated: CASSHGGTGELFF.

This clone was picked up one time. The chain employs TRBV30 and TRBJ2-3; possible D gene TRBD1, 6 bases. V dropped 1 base and J dropped 1 base, with 9 bases sitting between them. CDR1 is GTSNPN and CDR2 is SVGIG in the germline V gene (reference sequence). CDR3 length equals 14 residues. CDR3 DNA: TGTGCCTGGAGTGCAGGGGTTCGCACAGATACGCAGTATTTT. Amino acid sequence: CAWSAGVRTDTQYF.

This clone was counted a few times. This chain joins TRBV9 and TRBJ2-1; no clear D gene. Trimming removed 0 bases from V and 5 bases from J, with 6 bases in between. From germline, CDR1 is SGDLS and CDR2 YYNGEE. The CDR3 is made up of 13 amino acids. The CDR3 nucleotides are TGTGCCAGCAGCGTAGTTGCGGACAATGAGCAGTTCTTC. Protein sequence: CASSVVADNEQFF.

The V and J genes are TRBV7-2 and TRBJ2-3; D is perhaps TRBD2 (6 bases). Germline V gives CDR1 SGHTA, CDR2 FQGNSA. Deletions cut 4 bases from V and 3 bases from J, with 17 bases between. This CDR3 is 16 amino acids long. The CDR3 DNA reads TGTGCCAGCAGCTCCACCGGGCGGGGTGGGACAGATACGCAGTATTTT. Its translation: CASSSTGRGGTDTQYF.

This clone has more than one count but fewer than ten. The chain is built from TRBV7-9 and TRBJ1-5, with TRBD1 as a possible D gene (5 bases). The CDR3 is 16 residues long. Germline V gene lookup returns CDR1 SEHNR and CDR2 FQNEAQ (reference sequence). V was cut by 4 bases and J by 6 bases, with 19 bases left in between. The CDR3 DNA reads TGTGCCAGCAGCTATGCCGGGTCTGGGGGAGGTCAGCCCCAGCATTTT. Protein: CASSYAGSGGGQPQHF.

The rearrangement joins TRBV4-2 to TRBJ1-3; D is undetermined. This CDR3 is built from 16 residues. Germline CDR1 and CDR2: LGHNA and YNFKEQ. V was trimmed by 4 bases and J by 0 bases, leaving 13 bases between them. This CDR3 reads CASSPTRGGSGNTIYF. CDR3 coding DNA: TGTGCCAGCAGCCCCACCCGTGGCGGCTCTGGAAACACCATATATTTT.

This chain uses TRBV2 with TRBJ2-5; tentatively, D is TRBD2 (7 bases). There are 13 residues in the CDR3. The germline V gene encodes CDR1 SNHLY and CDR2 FYNNEI. Trimming removed 7 bases from V and 4 bases from J, with 13 bases in between. CDR3: CASTSGGGETQYF. The CDR3 DNA sequence: TGTGCCAGCACTAGCGGAGGGGGAGAGACCCAGTACTTC.

V usage is TRBV11-2 and J usage is TRBJ2-3; D is perhaps TRBD1 (5 bases). Per germline, CDR1 SGHAT and CDR2 FQNNGV. The CDR3 is made up of 14 amino acids. V was shortened by 11 bases and J by 0 bases, with 15 bases between the two germline ends. The chain's CDR3 is CASRARLSTDTQYF. CDR3 DNA: TGTGCCTCCAGGGCGCGGTTGAGCACAGATACGCAGTATTTT.

As concerns this clone: An end of the junction differs from the germline gene, which may be a read error. V is TRBV11-3 and J is TRBJ2-7; TRBD2 might be the D (7 bases). The CDR3 is 12 amino acids. Germline lookup yields CDR1 SGHNT and CDR2 YENEEA. DNA of the CDR3: TGTGCCAGCAGCAGGGGGGACTACGAGCAGTATTTC. It codes for CASSRGDYEQYF.

V is TRBV7-9 and J is TRBJ2-1; 9 bases are shared with TRBD2. V lost 6 bases and J lost 5; bases outside the gene matches: 14. Germline-derived CDR1 and CDR2 are SEHNR and FQNEAQ (reference sequence). The CDR3 covers 17 residues. The CDR3 sequence: CASRGIAGEHYHNEQFF. Written as DNA, the CDR3 is TGTGCCAGCAGGGGGATAGCGGGAGAACATTATCACAATGAGCAGTTCTTC.

This clone was counted a single time. V and J are TRBV6-5 and TRBJ2-5; weak D call: TRBD2 (5 bases). The CDR3 has 13 residues. The germline CDR1 and CDR2 sequences are MNHEY and SVGAGI. Trimming took off 0 bases at V and 9 bases at J, with 11 bases between the two ends. CDR3 region: CASSYSDSQPQYF. In DNA, the CDR3 is TGTGCCAGCAGTTACTCGGACTCCCAGCCCCAGTACTTC.

The chain uses TRBV10-3 and TRBJ2-2; 12 nucleotides align to TRBD2. The germline CDR1 and CDR2 sequences are ENHRY and SYGVKD. V trimming: 3 bases; J trimming: 6 bases; junction bases outside the gene matches: 5. This CDR3 has 16 residues. CDR3 region: CAISDTSGGPSGELFF. CDR3 nucleotides: TGTGCCATCAGTGACACTAGCGGGGGGCCGTCCGGGGAGCTGTTTTTT.

This rearrangement joins TRBV6-6 to TRBJ1-2; possibly TRBD1 for D (5 bases). This CDR3 is built from 14 residues. CDR1 and CDR2 (germline): MNHNY, SVGAGI (reference sequence). V was clipped by 2 bases and J by 4 bases, with 11 bases between them. Here the CDR3 reads CASSYPRVSYGYTF. DNA of the CDR3: TGTGCCAGCAGTTACCCCAGGGTTTCCTATGGCTACACCTTC.

The chain uses TRBV11-2 and TRBJ2-1, with 9 bases that match TRBD1. Germline CDR1 SGHAT, CDR2 FQNNGV. The V and J ends lost 2 bases and 6 bases, in that order; junction bases with no gene match: 5. The CDR3 consists of 15 residues. CDR3 sequence reads: CASSLSGDRVNEQFF. In DNA form, the CDR3 reads TGTGCCAGCAGCTTATCTGGGGACAGGGTCAATGAGCAGTTCTTC.